Detailed here is one T cell receptor (beta chain). Its specificity is not known. This record comes from a study of shared clonotypes between healthy human individuals. Study as a whole: The donor pool was made up of a couple of women and three men aged 18 to 49. Plates per donor: three CD4 naive, three CD4 memory, two CD8 naive, one CD8 memory.

The germline CDR1 and CDR2 sequences are SGHRS and YFSETQ. This CDR3 is 11 amino acids long. V gave up 4 bases and J gave up 8 bases, with 9 bases separating them. Study outcomes and limitations: Lower generation probabilities were found for non-shared clonotypes than for those shared by all four donors.

Several immunoSEQ plates held equal portions of the genomic DNA taken from each subset. The repertoire was sequenced with immunoSEQ multiplex PCR; TCRdb's copy has only in-frame clones and lacks some. The table has around 720,000 clones, more than 70% seen once. The sequenced sample consisted of memory CD4+ T cells sorted from blood. The subset was: CD45RA-negative fraction. The TCR sequence derives from a woman younger than 45 in good health. The J gene is TRBJ1-1, the V gene TRBV5-1; D possibly corresponds to TRBD1 (5 bases). In DNA form, the CDR3 reads TGCGCCAGCAGCGGGCAGGGAGAAGCTTTCTTT. Amino acid sequence: CASSGQGEAFF.